The 29 T cell receptor beta chains listed next were all sequenced from one sample in a study of cytomegalovirus exposure and HLA in healthy donors. 13 Jbeta primers and 60 Vbeta primers were used for the PCR. Assay used: immunoSEQ multiplex PCR; TCRdb lists only in-frame clones, some missing. The profile covers 120,000 or so clones, with approximately 83% appearing a single time and roughly 3.5% taken by the ten largest. The sequenced sample was PBMCs. Receptors were obtained from a woman in her thirties or forties in good health and CMV-seropositive.

This clone was recorded a few times. The rearrangement links TRBV2 to TRBJ2-1, with 13 positions matching TRBD2. J was trimmed by 7 bases and V by 7 bases; bases with no gene match: 4. Germline V gene sequence: CDR1 SNHLY, CDR2 FYNNEI. The CDR3 is 14 amino acids. The CDR3 region is CASTGTSGINEQFF. The CDR3 DNA follows: TGTGCCAGCACCGGGACTAGCGGGATAAATGAGCAGTTCTTC.

The rearrangement links TRBV28 to TRBJ2-5; 8 nucleotides line up with TRBD2. The CDR3 contains 15 residues. Germline CDR1 MDHEN, CDR2 SYDVKM. Trimming took 3 bases from V and 1 from J; bases not matched to a gene: 4. The CDR3, as DNA: TGTGCCAGCAGTTTCCGGGGGGGAATCCAAGAGACCCAGTACTTC. Its protein is CASSFRGGIQETQYF.

The rearrangement joins TRBV5-5 to TRBJ2-1; D is unclear. The CDR3 is 12 amino acids. Germline V gene sequence: CDR1 SGHKS, CDR2 YYEKEE (reference sequence). The V end was cut by 2 bases, the J end by 5 bases, with 5 bases between. CDR3 in amino acids: CASSFSDNEQFF. DNA of the CDR3: TGTGCCAGCAGCTTTTCGGACAATGAGCAGTTCTTC.

The V call is TRBV11-3, the J call TRBJ2-5, with 7 bases lining up with TRBD1. Trimming took 3 bases from V and 4 from J; bases not matched to a gene: 8. Germline V gene sequence: CDR1 SGHNT, CDR2 YENEEA. The CDR3 covers 15 residues. The CDR3 nucleotides read TGTGCCAGCAGCTTCGATAAGGGGGCTGTAGAGACCCAGTACTTC. Protein sequence: CASSFDKGAVETQYF.

This rearrangement joins TRBV5-1 to TRBJ2-2; D remains ambiguous. The CDR3 length is 16 residues. The V end was cut by 0 bases, the J end by 5 bases, with 14 bases between. The germline gives CDR1 SGHRS, CDR2 YFSETQ. CDR3 amino acids: CASSLASNFGTGELFF. The CDR3 DNA reads as TGCGCCAGCAGCTTGGCGTCGAACTTCGGGACCGGGGAGCTGTTTTTT.

J is TRBJ1-3 and V is TRBV6-5; the match to TRBD1 covers 8 bases. V trimming: 2 bases; J trimming: 0 bases; junction bases outside the gene matches: 3. The CDR3 is 16 amino acids. The germline gives CDR1 MNHEY, CDR2 SVGAGI. CDR3 residues: CASSYGTGNSGNTIYF. The CDR3 DNA reads TGTGCCAGCAGTTACGGGACAGGAAACTCTGGAAACACCATATATTTT.

This chain joins TRBV7-9 and TRBJ1-1; D is unresolved. V lost 0 bases and J 2 bases, leaving 19 bases between the germline ends. The germline V gene has CDR1 SEHNR and CDR2 FQNEAQ (reference sequence). The CDR3 contains 18 residues. CDR3 in DNA: TGTGCCAGCAGCTTAGCGGCGAGGGCTAGTTCAGCAAACACTGAAGCTTTCTTT. It codes for CASSLAARASSANTEAFF.

The chain joins TRBV9 to TRBJ1-2; D remains unclear. The length of the CDR3 is 16 residues. Germline assignment: CDR1 SGDLS and CDR2 YYNGEE. V lost 0 bases to trimming and J lost 0 bases, with 12 bases between them. CDR3 sequence (DNA): TGTGCCAGCAGCGTAGGTGTCGCCACAGCTAACTATGGCTACACCTTC. Protein product: CASSVGVATANYGYTF.

V usage is TRBV4-3 and J usage is TRBJ2-7, with unresolved D. V gave up 0 bases and J gave up 3 bases, with 12 bases separating them. CDR3 length: 15 residues. Per the germline V gene, CDR1 is LGHNA and CDR2 is YSLEER. The CDR3 DNA is TGCGCCAGCAGCCAAGATGATGGCGGAGTCTACGAGCAGTACTTC. Residues: CASSQDDGGVYEQYF.

This chain joins TRBV15 and TRBJ1-5; 8 bases agree with TRBD1. CDR1 and CDR2 (germline): LNHNV, YYDKDF (reference sequence). V dropped 0 bases and J dropped 6; count of bases not matched to a gene: 7. The CDR3 has 16 residues. DNA for the CDR3: TGTGCCACCAGCAGAGATGTGGCAGGGGGCACTCAGCCCCAGCATTTT. Translation: CATSRDVAGGTQPQHF.

The chain couples TRBV18 to TRBJ2-7; 9 bases align to TRBD1. The CDR3 length is 16 residues. Germline V CDR1 and CDR2: KGHSH, LQKENI. V lost 1 base and J lost 4; bases outside the gene matches: 8. The CDR3 DNA follows: TGTGCCAGCTCACCACTTCAAACAGGGGGCGTTTACGAGCAGTACTTC. Translating gives CASSPLQTGGVYEQYF.

The chain combines TRBV6-5 with TRBJ2-1; D might be TRBD2 (5 bases). CDR1 is MNHEY, CDR2 SVGAGI, per germline. V lost 5 bases and J 1 base, leaving 9 bases between the germline ends. CDR3 length: 14 amino acids. The CDR3 region is CASSRLASYNEQFF. The CDR3 DNA is TGTGCCAGCAGTAGGCTAGCATCCTACAATGAGCAGTTCTTC.

The chain is built from TRBV7-9 and TRBJ1-2; D gene ambiguous. V gave up 1 base and J gave up 4 bases, with 19 bases separating them. The V gene's germline CDR1 is SEHNR and CDR2 FQNEAQ (reference sequence). This CDR3 has 17 amino acids. The CDR3 nucleotides are TGTGCCAGCAGCTTAGGGGTGAGGGTTGCCGGGATCTATGGCTACACCTTC. Translation gives CASSLGVRVAGIYGYTF.

This clone was seen only once. The rearrangement joins TRBV5-5 to TRBJ2-7; the match to TRBD2 covers 8 bases. CDR1 is SGHKS, CDR2 YYEKEE, per germline (reference sequence). V lost 0 bases and J lost 0; bases outside the gene matches: 2. The CDR3 loop spans 15 amino acids. The CDR3 DNA follows: TGTGCCAGCAGCTTGGTACTAGCGGACTCCTACGAGCAGTACTTC. This translates into CASSLVLADSYEQYF.

The CDR3 region is CATSPPGTGNTGELFF. The CDR3 DNA reads TGTGCCACCAGCCCCCCCGGGACAGGGAACACCGGGGAGCTGTTTTTT. The rearrangement links TRBV15 to TRBJ2-2, with TRBD1 matching 8 bases. The CDR3 has 16 residues. The germline CDR1 and CDR2 sequences are LNHNV and YYDKDF (reference sequence). The V gene end was trimmed by 5 bases and the J gene end by 1 base; junction bases not matched to a gene: 6.

The V call is TRBV9, the J call TRBJ2-7; 11 positions agree with TRBD2. The CDR3 totals 19 residues. Germline CDR1 SGDLS, CDR2 YYNGEE. V shed 3 bases and J 4 bases; nucleotides not matched to a gene: 18. The CDR3 coding sequence is TGTGCCAGCAGCGCCGATCCCGGGACTAGCGGCTTCGGGGAGTACGAGCAGTACTTC. Protein: CASSADPGTSGFGEYEQYF.

V and J are TRBV5-1 and TRBJ1-4; weak D call: TRBD1 (5 bases). Trimming took 5 bases from V and 8 from J, leaving 19 bases between them. The CDR3 is made up of 15 amino acids. Germline loops: CDR1 SGHRS, CDR2 YFSETQ. In nucleotides, the CDR3 is TGCGCCAGCAGAACCGGCCAGGGTGATTCGGAAAAACTGTTTTTT. As protein: CASRTGQGDSEKLFF.

The chain has TRBV7-6 and TRBJ1-4, with 7 bases that match TRBD1. This CDR3 contains 15 residues. The junction had 7 bases not matched to a gene; V was cut back by 4 bases and J by 5 bases. The V gene's germline CDR1 is SGHVS and CDR2 FNYEAQ. The CDR3 protein is CASSSTGQSNEKLFF. The CDR3 nucleotides are TGTGCCAGCAGCTCAACGGGACAGAGCAATGAAAAACTGTTTTTT.

The CDR3 spells CASSFRWTGAPSGANVLTF. DNA for the CDR3: TGTGCCAGCAGCTTCAGGTGGACAGGGGCCCCCTCTGGGGCCAACGTCCTGACTTTC. The chain couples TRBV11-1 to TRBJ2-6, with 9 bases aligning to TRBD1. The trim removed 3 bases at V and 0 bases at J, leaving 9 bases unmatched. The CDR3 is 19 amino acids. Germline values: CDR1 SGHAT, CDR2 FQDESV (reference sequence).

The rearrangement uses TRBV6-1 and TRBJ1-2; no firm D call. Per the germline V gene, CDR1 is MNHNS and CDR2 is SASEGT. The CDR3 is 13 residues long. Trimming took off 1 base at V and 8 bases at J, with 11 bases between the two ends. CDR3: CASSEGEARGYTF. Here the CDR3 DNA reads TGTGCCAGCAGTGAAGGGGAGGCTCGGGGCTACACCTTC.

This chain connects TRBV10-3 to TRBJ1-1; D gene uncertain. Germline lookup yields CDR1 ENHRY and CDR2 SYGVKD. CDR3 size: 13 residues. V was clipped by 3 bases and J by 3 bases, with 8 bases between them. CDR3 bases: TGTGCCATCAGTGACTCGCGGGACACTGAAGCTTTCTTT. Its protein product is CAISDSRDTEAFF.

The chain links TRBV6-6 to TRBJ2-7; 13 bases line up with TRBD2. V lost 3 bases to trimming and J lost 7 bases; unmatched junction nucleotides: 3. CDR3 length: 14 amino acids. The germline V gene encodes CDR1 MNHNY and CDR2 SVGAGI (reference sequence). The CDR3 spells CASSYPGLAGEQYF. CDR3 sequence (DNA): TGTGCCAGCAGTTATCCGGGACTAGCGGGAGAGCAGTACTTC.

The chain joins TRBV28 to TRBJ2-3, with a possible D match to TRBD2 (6 bases). CDR3 length: 14 amino acids. Trimming left V 7 bases short and J 2 bases short, with 13 bases between. Germline V gene lookup returns CDR1 MDHEN and CDR2 SYDVKM. DNA of the CDR3: TGTGCCAGCACCAACGGAGGGTTCACAGATACGCAGTATTTT. It encodes CASTNGGFTDTQYF.

The V gene is TRBV5-1, the J gene TRBJ2-1; TRBD1 aligns across 9 bases. J was trimmed by 5 bases and V by 3 bases; bases with no gene match: 9. The length of the CDR3 is 16 residues. Germline V lookup: CDR1 SGHRS, CDR2 YFSETQ. The CDR3 DNA is TGCGCCAGCAGCTGGACAGGGGCTAACCAAGACAATGAGCAGTTCTTC. It specifies CASSWTGANQDNEQFF.

The chain combines TRBV5-1 with TRBJ2-3; TRBD2 matches at 10 bases. From germline, CDR1 is SGHRS and CDR2 YFSETQ. V gave up 2 bases and J gave up 3 bases; unmatched junction bases: 12. This CDR3 has 18 residues. The CDR3 nucleotides are TGCGCCAGCAGCTTCTACCCTAGCGGGAGTGAGAGGACAGATACGCAGTATTTT. Translating gives CASSFYPSGSERTDTQYF.

This clone appeared once. The genes are TRBV19 and TRBJ1-1, with D perhaps TRBD1 (6 bases). The CDR3 contains 13 residues. The V gene's germline CDR1 is LNHDA and CDR2 SQIVND (reference sequence). V was pared by 2 bases and J by 6 bases, with 10 bases between. In nucleotides, the CDR3 is TGTGCCAGTAGTATACAGGGGAGGGCTGAAGCTTTCTTT. It is translated as CASSIQGRAEAFF.

This clone showed up just once. This chain connects TRBV7-3 to TRBJ2-7; D unclear. Trimming took off 2 bases at V and 3 bases at J, with 14 bases between the two ends. The CDR3 has 15 amino acids. The V gene's germline CDR1 is SGHTA and CDR2 FQGTGA. This CDR3 is CASSLLDSFVYEQYF. Here the CDR3 DNA reads TGTGCCAGCAGCTTACTTGACTCCTTCGTCTACGAGCAGTACTTC.

The genes are TRBV5-1 and TRBJ2-5, with a tentative D call TRBD1 (6 bases). The germline V gene encodes CDR1 SGHRS and CDR2 YFSETQ. V lost 1 base and J 4 bases, leaving 14 bases between the germline ends. CDR3 length: 15 residues. The CDR3 sequence: CASSLTGQLLETQYF. The CDR3, as DNA: TGCGCCAGCAGCTTGACGGGACAACTTTTAGAGACCCAGTACTTC. Based on the CDR3 plus reference TRBV5-1 and TRBJ2-5, the full variable domain is KAGVTQTPRYLIKTRGQQVTLSCSPISGHRSVSWYQQTPGQGLQFLFEYFSETQRNKGNFPGRFSGRQFSNSRSEMNVSTLELGDSALYLCASSLTGQLLETQYFGPGTRLLVL.

This clone was observed a handful of times. The chain recombines TRBV15 with TRBJ2-7, with 9 bases aligning to TRBD1. Germline V gene sequence: CDR1 LNHNV, CDR2 YYDKDF (reference sequence). Losses at the gene ends were 4 bases for V and 6 bases for J; bases not matched to a gene: 7. The CDR3 is made up of 14 amino acids. CDR3 DNA sequence: TGTGCCACCAGCACTCGGGGACAGGGCTTCGAGCAGTACTTC. It codes for CATSTRGQGFEQYF.